The rows below give T cell receptor beta chains drawn from one sample of a study of OX40 agonist ivuxolimab in advanced cancers. Libraries were prepared by immunoSEQ multiplex PCR; TCRdb keeps only in-frame clonotypes and omits some of them. Of roughly 82,000 clones detected, over 80% appear once; the ten largest clones hold around 0.88%. The sequenced sample was CD4+ or CD8+ T cells sorted from blood, obtained in a trial of the OX40 agonist ivuxolimab. These receptors were taken from an adult with an advanced solid tumor such as melanoma, head and neck, liver or kidney cancer. The CDR3 runs from the conserved cysteine through the conserved F or W. The order of the fields is D gene, J gene, clone size, V gene, CDR3 DNA, CDR3 protein. The D gene is left open where the match is weak. Only some rows state a clone size, as once, few, many or a class for expanded clones.

NA | TRBJ1-1 | NA | TRBV7-2 | TGTGCCAGCAGCCGAGAGGCTCGTGGTGTGGACACTGAAGCTTTCTTT | CASSREARGVDTEAFF
TRBD1 | TRBJ1-5 | NA | TRBV6-1 | TGTGCCAGCAGGAAGACAGGGGGCGGCGGACAGCCCCAGCATTTT | CASRKTGGGGQPQHF
NA | TRBJ2-7 | NA | TRBV6-6 | TGTGCCAGCAGTTCGGGACTGGTAGTCGAGCAGTACTTC | CASSSGLVVEQYF
NA | TRBJ1-2 | NA | TRBV10-2 | TGCGCCAGCAGTGGAGGAGGGCTTCCTGGCTACACCTTC | CASSGGGLPGYTF
TRBD2 | TRBJ2-3 | NA | TRBV4-3 | TGCGCCAGCAGCCAAGATGGTTTGACGGGGGGGGTACCAGATACGCAGTATTTT | CASSQDGLTGGVPDTQYF
NA | TRBJ2-2 | NA | TRBV5-1 | TGCGCCAGCAGGCTCGGAGGGAGGTTCGTGACCGGGGAGCTGTTTTTT | CASRLGGRFVTGELFF
TRBD2 | TRBJ2-5 | NA | TRBV9 | TGTGCCAGCAGCGCCCGGGGCGGGGGGTTTGGATCTGAGACCCAGTACTTC | CASSARGGGFGSETQYF
TRBD2 | TRBJ2-1 | NA | TRBV10-3 | TGTGCCATCAGTGAGCCCCTAGGACTAGCTATCAATGAGCAGTTCTTC | CAISEPLGLAINEQFF
NA | TRBJ1-3 | NA | TRBV7-2 | TGTGCCAGCAGCCCCCAGGCCACCTCTGGAAACACCATATATTTT | CASSPQATSGNTIYF
NA | TRBJ1-2 | many | TRBV30 | TGTGCCTGGAGCTCCCCAGGCGGTGGAGGTCCTGGCTACACCTTC | CAWSSPGGGGPGYTF
TRBD1 | TRBJ2-5 | NA | TRBV6-1 | TGTGCCAGCAGGACAGGGATGAACCAAGAGACCCAGTACTTC | CASRTGMNQETQYF
NA | TRBJ2-5 | NA | TRBV11-2 | TGTGCCAGCAGCTTAGGGGTGGGCCAAGAGACCCAGTACTTC | CASSLGVGQETQYF
TRBD1 | TRBJ1-2 | once | TRBV5-4 | TGTGCCAGCAGCAGGGACAGGGGGCATGGCTACACCTTC | CASSRDRGHGYTF
NA | TRBJ1-1 | NA | TRBV5-1 | TGCGCCAGCAGCTTGGTGCCAGACAGCACTGAAGCTTTCTTT | CASSLVPDSTEAFF
TRBD1 | TRBJ2-5 | NA | TRBV4-3 | TGCGCCAGCAGCCTAACGGGACAGCCTAAAGAGACCCAGTACTTC | CASSLTGQPKETQYF
TRBD1 | TRBJ1-1 | few | TRBV18 | TGTGCCAGCTCACCAAGCGACAGGGGGGAAGCTTTCTTT | CASSPSDRGEAFF
NA | TRBJ2-7 | NA | TRBV6-1 | TGTGCCAGCAGTGAGTCGGGGGCGGGCAGCTACGAGCAGTACTTC | CASSESGAGSYEQYF
NA | TRBJ2-5 | NA | TRBV18 | TGTGCCAGCTCACCACGAGTGGGAGCCCGCCAAGAGACCCAGTACTTC | CASSPRVGARQETQYF
TRBD1 | TRBJ1-5 | NA | TRBV7-2 | TGTGCCAGCAGCCCGACAGGGTCTGGGCAGCCCCAGCATTTT | CASSPTGSGQPQHF
TRBD2 | TRBJ2-3 | NA | TRBV14 | TGTGCCAGCAGCCAAGAGACGGGGGGTACAGATACGCAGTATTTT | CASSQETGGTDTQYF
NA | TRBJ1-2 | NA | TRBV6-1 | TGTGCCAGCAGCGAAGGACAGCCAGGCTACACCTTC | CASSEGQPGYTF
NA | TRBJ2-5 | NA | TRBV11-2 | TGTGCCAGCAGCTTACAACAAGGGGCCGGTGGGACCCAGTACTTC | CASSLQQGAGGTQYF
NA | TRBJ1-4 | once | TRBV5-8 | TGTGCCAGCAGCTTTCTGCCGGGGGGAGAAAAACTGTTTTTT | CASSFLPGGEKLFF
NA | TRBJ1-2 | NA | TRBV6-5 | TGTGCCAGCAGCTTGAAGGGGGGGAACTATGGCTACACCTTC | CASSLKGGNYGYTF
NA | TRBJ2-3 | NA | TRBV7-2 | TGTGCCAGCAGCTTAACCGGTGGCGGGCGTGGTACGCAGTATTTT | CASSLTGGGRGTQYF
NA | TRBJ1-5 | NA | TRBV6-6 | TGTGCCAGCAGTTACACAGGGAGCAATCAGCCCCAGCATTTT | CASSYTGSNQPQHF
TRBD1 | TRBJ1-2 | NA | TRBV11-3 | TGTGCCAGCAGCTTAGATTGGGGAGAGGGGGCGAACTATGGCTACACCTTC | CASSLDWGEGANYGYTF
NA | TRBJ2-1 | few | TRBV30 | TGTGCCTGGAGTGAAAAGCGGAGCCACAATGAGCAGTTCTTC | CAWSEKRSHNEQFF
TRBD1 | TRBJ2-7 | NA | TRBV7-2 | TGTGCCAGCAGCTTAGGTGGGACAGGCTCCTACGAGCAGTACTTC | CASSLGGTGSYEQYF
NA | TRBJ2-5 | NA | TRBV12-5 | TGTGCTAGTGGTGTCGGACAGTTCGGAGTCGGGGAGACCCAGTACTTC | CASGVGQFGVGETQYF
NA | TRBJ2-7 | NA | TRBV7-2 | TGTGCCAGCAGCCGATTCCAGCTAGGGGCTAAAGAGCAGTACTTC | CASSRFQLGAKEQYF
NA | TRBJ2-5 | NA | TRBV5-6 | TGTGCCAGCAGCTTCGACAGAAAAGAGACCCAGTACTTC | CASSFDRKETQYF
NA | TRBJ2-2 | few | TRBV4-1 | TGCGCCAGCAGCCAAGACTTGGGTCGGGTCACCGGGGAGCTGTTTTTT | CASSQDLGRVTGELFF
NA | TRBJ1-1 | few | TRBV4-2 | TGTGCCAGCAGCCAAATGGGCAGGGGTGTATATACTGAAGCTTTCTTT | CASSQMGRGVYTEAFF
NA | TRBJ1-6 | few | TRBV19 | TGTGCCAGTAGTATGGCGGTCGATTTTTATAATTCACCCCTCCACTTT | CASSMAVDFYNSPLHF
NA | TRBJ1-4 | NA | TRBV30 | TGTGCCTGGAGTGTTGCTGGGAGGGGTGAAAAACTGTTTTTT | CAWSVAGRGEKLFF
NA | TRBJ1-2 | NA | TRBV2 | TGTGCCAGCAGTGAGAACTATGGCTACACCTTC | CASSENYGYTF
TRBD1 | TRBJ2-2 | NA | TRBV5-8 | TGTGCCAGCAGCTTCCAGGGGGACACCGGGGAGCTGTTTTTT | CASSFQGDTGELFF
TRBD2 | TRBJ2-1 | once | TRBV6-5 | TGTGCCAGCAGTCTCTCGTTCGGGACTACGGGTGAGCAGTTCTTC | CASSLSFGTTGEQFF
NA | TRBJ2-3 | NA | TRBV30 | TGTGCCTGGAGTGTAAGGGGCACAGATACGCAGTATTTT | CAWSVRGTDTQYF
NA | TRBJ2-7 | once | TRBV18 | TGTGCCAGCTCACCAACCGACCGATCCTACGAGCAGTACTTC | CASSPTDRSYEQYF
NA | TRBJ1-1 | NA | TRBV30 | TGTGCCTGGAGTGGGGCCAGTGTTAAGAACACTGAAGCTTTCTTT | CAWSGASVKNTEAFF
NA | TRBJ2-1 | once | TRBV12-5 | TGTGCTAGTGGTTTGGTGACGGGGGTTTCACTCAATGAGCAGTTCTTC | CASGLVTGVSLNEQFF
NA | TRBJ1-6 | NA | TRBV7-2 | TGTGCCAGCAGTCAGCGGCAGGGTGTAGGGTCACCCCTCCACTTT | CASSQRQGVGSPLHF
NA | TRBJ2-1 | NA | TRBV6-1 | TGTGCCAGCCAACGGACAGTAGGGGCTGGCAATGAGCAGTTCTTC | CASQRTVGAGNEQFF
NA | TRBJ2-2 | NA | TRBV5-1 | TGCGCCAGCAGCTTGGAAGGTGGGGACCTCGGGGAGCTGTTTTTT | CASSLEGGDLGELFF
NA | TRBJ2-7 | NA | TRBV5-4 | TGTGCCAGCAGCTTGGGGTCCGGGGTTAGGGAGCAGTACTTC | CASSLGSGVREQYF
NA | TRBJ1-6 | NA | TRBV5-1 | TGCGCCAGCAGCTTGGGCGGCTATAATTCACCCCTCCACTTT | CASSLGGYNSPLHF
NA | TRBJ2-2 | NA | TRBV7-3 | TGTGCCAGCAGGTCTCTAGGACAGTTCACCGGGGAGCTGTTTTTT | CASRSLGQFTGELFF
TRBD2 | TRBJ2-7 | few | TRBV4-3 | TGCGCCAGCAGCCGAGACGGGACTAGCGGGGCATACGAGCAGTACTTC | CASSRDGTSGAYEQYF
NA | TRBJ2-1 | once | TRBV29-1 | TGCAGCGTTGAGGGCGGAGCGAAGGTGAACTACAATGAGCAGTTCTTC | CSVEGGAKVNYNEQFF